This T cell receptor beta chain was recorded in a study of patients and donors after allogeneic stem cell transplantation. This clonotype was observed a handful of times. At one end the junction does not follow the germline gene, possibly because of a read error. TCRdb reprocessed the RT-PCR reads via MiXCR and lists one record per CDR3 protein. The repertoire consists of 390,000 or so distinct CDR3 sequences, with roughly 16% occurring once and the leading ten covering just over 7%. Material: blood, either unsorted or a sorted T cell fraction (not recorded which). The receptor was derived from a human donor who was either an allogeneic HSCT recipient or a stem cell or donor lymphocyte infusion donor (not recorded which). It is not recorded whose cells these are; they may come from a transplant donor.

The CDR3 DNA reads as TGTGCCAGCAGCTTATCCCGGGACCTTTCTTACTACACCTTC. This gives the protein CASSLSRDLSYYTF. This chain joins TRBV28 and TRBJ1-2; D may be TRBD1 (5 bases). CDR3 length: 14 amino acids. In germline, CDR1 is MDHEN, CDR2 SYDVKM.